Listed here is a single TCR beta chain. The antigen is not known. Libraries used 5'RACE template switching adding universal primer site and UMIs. Each CDR3 protein gets one entry in TCRdb, which reprocessed the 5' RACE reads and gives no DNA. Here the sample table reports 500,000 or so distinct CDR3 sequences. This sample is drawn from a study of T cells expressing NK-cell markers. Whole-study context: CD3+CD56+NKG2C+, CD3+CD56+NKG2C- and CD3+CD56-NKG2C+ T cells, once sorted, supplied the TCR beta repertoires. Study-level results: Nothing established the HCMV specificity of expanded NKG2C+ T cell clones. Of the CD8+ T cell pool in about 6 donors, about 1.0-7.0% was accounted for by dominant NKG2C+ clonotypes.

The CDR3 has 16 amino acids. Germline loops: CDR1 LNHDA, CDR2 SQIVND (reference sequence). The chain links TRBV19 to TRBJ2-2. The material sequenced was blood T cells: a sorted CD56 or NKG2C T cell subset, CD4+ or CD8+ T cells, or bulk PBMC T cells (not recorded which). The source is a man younger than 30 in good health. Here the CDR3 reads CASSIKKQTNTGELFF.